This T cell receptor (beta chain) was identified in a study of blood T cell repertoires in COVID-19. On the study more broadly: Acute and convalescent COVID-19 samples came from the United States, Italy and Spain. T cells, B-cell-depleted T cells, or PBMCs provided the cDNA or gDNA that served as material.

As concerns this clone: Other nucleotide sequences in the sample specify the same CDR3.

In the source study's methods: Using reference gene primer amplification, nucleated cell counts were estimated. Clones were read by immunoSEQ multiplex PCR, and TCRdb kept only the in-frame ones, dropping some. For V, J and clone size, that table is used; D and trimming come from the DNA. The repertoire has 100,000 to 110,000 clones, roughly 84% of them found once; the top ten carry roughly 13%. Germline V gene data show CDR1 as SQVTM and CDR2 as ANQGSEA. The length of the CDR3 is 12 residues. V dropped 4 bases and J dropped 5 bases, with 11 bases sitting between them. The clonotype originates from a human donor in a cohort sampled during active COVID-19. The chain links TRBV29-1 to TRBJ2-5; weak D call: TRBD1 (5 bases). Sequencing used peripheral blood. This CDR3 reads CSVGQGGETQYF. The CDR3 DNA sequence: TGCAGCGTTGGGCAGGGTGGGGAGACCCAGTACTTC.